Following are 22 T cell receptor beta chains from one sample sequenced in a study of cytomegalovirus exposure and HLA in healthy donors. The table came from immunoSEQ multiplex PCR; TCRdb's copy has only in-frame clones and leaves some out. The sample records 120,000 or so clones, roughly 89% being singletons. Sequenced: PBMCs. The receptors here all came from a woman aged 18-30 years in good health and CMV-seronegative.

The chain is built from TRBV30 and TRBJ2-1, with D perhaps TRBD2 (5 bases). The germline CDR1 and CDR2 sequences are GTSNPN and SVGIG (reference sequence). Between the trimmed V and J ends, which lost 1 base and 0 bases, there was a span of 10 bases. The CDR3 is 15 amino acids. CDR3 DNA: TGTGCCTGGAGTGGAACCCGGGGCTCCTACAATGAGCAGTTCTTC. Translating it yields CAWSGTRGSYNEQFF.

This chain uses TRBV7-3 with TRBJ2-3; 9 nucleotides align to TRBD2. CDR1 and CDR2 (germline): SGHTA, FQGTGA. J was trimmed by 6 bases and V by 10 bases; bases with no gene match: 11. The CDR3 length is 14 residues. The CDR3, as DNA: TGTGCCACGTCCCATCGGGCGGGGGGGGATACGCAGTATTTT. This sequence encodes CATSHRAGGDTQYF.

This clone was detected only once. A read error may produce the germline difference seen at one junction end. This sequence joins TRBV7-9 and TRBJ1-4; D is ambiguous. Germline V CDR1 and CDR2: SEHNR, FQNEAQ (reference sequence). There are 14 residues in the CDR3. The CDR3, as DNA: TGTGCGGTGCAAAAAGGGATGACTAATGAAGAACTGTTTTTT. Amino acid sequence: CAVQKGMTNEELFF.

The table lists this clone with a few counts. The chain carries TRBV9 and TRBJ2-3, with 8 positions matching TRBD2. Germline V gene data show CDR1 as SGDLS and CDR2 as YYNGEE. CDR3 length: 15 amino acids. Germline trimming cut 1 base from V and 6 bases from J; bases unmatched to any gene: 7. CDR3 region: CASSVTGGPRDTQYF. Written as DNA, the CDR3 is TGTGCCAGCAGCGTAACGGGAGGGCCTCGGGATACGCAGTATTTT.

CDR3 protein: CASSVGTSGRSYEQYF. The CDR3 DNA reads TGTGCCAGCAGCGTAGGGACTAGCGGGAGATCCTACGAGCAGTACTTC. The chain carries TRBV9 and TRBJ2-7, with 13 nucleotides matching TRBD2. V gave up 0 bases and J gave up 1 base; unmatched junction bases: 1. Germline CDR1 SGDLS, CDR2 YYNGEE. CDR3 length equals 16 residues.

The chain uses TRBV7-8 and TRBJ2-1; possibly TRBD1 for D (6 bases). Germline values: CDR1 SGHVS, CDR2 FQNEAQ. The CDR3 is 13 residues long. Trimming removed 5 bases at V and 5 bases at J, with 10 bases between. CDR3: CASSPDSNNEQFF. DNA for the CDR3: TGTGCCAGCAGCCCGGACAGTAACAATGAGCAGTTCTTC.

J is TRBJ1-3 and V is TRBV30; tentatively, D is TRBD1 (6 bases). The CDR3 spans 15 residues. The V end was cut by 5 bases, the J end by 0 bases, with 14 bases between. Germline CDR1 is GTSNPN and CDR2 is SVGIG (reference sequence). CDR3 nucleotides: TGTGCCTGGGGACTGGGACAACTCTCTGGAAACACCATATATTTT. It codes for CAWGLGQLSGNTIYF.

J is TRBJ1-5 and V is TRBV28; D perhaps matches TRBD1 (5 bases). The V and J ends lost 6 bases and 3 bases respectively, with 12 bases between them. CDR1 and CDR2 (germline): MDHEN, SYDVKM. The CDR3 spans 14 residues. The chain's CDR3 is CASSIAGNNQPQHF. The CDR3, as DNA: TGTGCCAGCAGCATTGCAGGGAACAATCAGCCCCAGCATTTT.

This sequence joins TRBV27 and TRBJ1-3, with D possibly being TRBD1 (6 bases). The length of the CDR3 is 15 residues. Trimming shortened V by 6 bases and J by 4 bases, and 16 bases separated the two germline ends. CDR1 and CDR2 (germline): MNHEY, SMNVEV (reference sequence). CDR3 protein: CASSLTGGQGNTIYF. The CDR3 DNA is TGTGCCAGCAGCCTAACGGGGGGGCAGGGAAACACCATATATTTT.

V and J are TRBV2 and TRBJ2-7; D is perhaps TRBD1 (8 bases). Germline V lookup: CDR1 SNHLY, CDR2 FYNNEI. This CDR3 region has 15 residues. V shed 3 bases and J shed 4 bases, with 16 bases lying between them. For the CDR3, the DNA is TGTGCCAGCAGTGACCGTATACAGGGGGGGTACGAGCAGTACTTC. This encodes CASSDRIQGGYEQYF.

This rearrangement joins TRBV30 to TRBJ1-3; 11 bases map to TRBD1. V dropped 7 bases and J dropped 3; count of bases not matched to a gene: 8. The CDR3 totals 15 residues. CDR1 and CDR2 from the germline V gene are GTSNPN and SVGIG (reference sequence). The CDR3 is CASRTGGVFGNTIYF. Written as DNA, the CDR3 is TGTGCCTCAAGGACAGGGGGCGTGTTTGGAAACACCATATATTTT.

The chain uses TRBV10-3 and TRBJ1-1; weak D call: TRBD1 (6 bases). Trimming removed 2 bases at V and 3 bases at J, with 13 bases between. The germline V gene has CDR1 ENHRY and CDR2 SYGVKD. The length of the CDR3 is 15 residues. CDR3 DNA sequence: TGTGCCATCAGTGAGGGGGGCAGGAGGTACACTGAAGCTTTCTTT. Translation gives CAISEGGRRYTEAFF.

The rearrangement links TRBV27 to TRBJ1-2, with 9 bases that match TRBD1. The V gene end was trimmed by 5 bases and the J gene end by 7 bases; junction bases not matched to a gene: 11. This CDR3 spans 15 amino acids. Germline V gene lookup returns CDR1 MNHEY and CDR2 SMNVEV (reference sequence). The CDR3 sequence is CASSATGGLVGGYTF. The CDR3 nucleotides read TGTGCCAGCAGTGCAACAGGGGGCTTAGTGGGTGGCTACACCTTC.

The chain has TRBV18 and TRBJ2-6, with a possible D match to TRBD1 (6 bases). This CDR3 spans 19 amino acids. Trimming cost V 2 bases and J 0 bases, with 17 bases left between them. Germline lookup yields CDR1 KGHSH and CDR2 LQKENI. The CDR3 DNA follows: TGTGCCAGCTCACCAATTGTCGGACAGCTACCCTCTGGGGCCAACGTCCTGACTTTC. Translation gives CASSPIVGQLPSGANVLTF.

V usage is TRBV7-3 and J usage is TRBJ1-4, with TRBD1 matching 9 bases. V lost 5 bases to trimming and J lost 8 bases; unmatched junction nucleotides: 3. From germline, CDR1 is SGHTA and CDR2 FQGTGA. The CDR3 loop spans 13 amino acids. The CDR3, as DNA: TGTGCCAGCAGCCGGGACAGGGTGGAAAAACTGTTTTTT. Protein sequence: CASSRDRVEKLFF.

The chain recombines TRBV29-1 with TRBJ2-3, with D unresolved. The germline gives CDR1 SQVTM, CDR2 ANQGSEA. The CDR3 sequence is 12 residues long. The V gene lost 6 bases and the J gene lost 4 bases, with 11 bases spanning the gap. The CDR3 is CSVKPRSDTQYF. The CDR3 nucleotides are TGCAGCGTCAAACCACGGTCAGATACGCAGTATTTT.

V gene TRBV12-5 combines with J gene TRBJ2-1; a weak D match, TRBD2 (6 bases). The CDR3 spans 15 residues. Germline V gene sequence: CDR1 LGHNT, CDR2 FRNRAP. The V and J ends lost 5 bases and 5 bases respectively, with 16 bases between them. CDR3 loop: CASGPHSGNDNEQFF. The DNA of the CDR3 is TGTGCTAGTGGTCCCCATAGCGGAAACGACAATGAGCAGTTCTTC.

This chain uses TRBV19 with TRBJ1-1; D uncertain. CDR3 size: 15 residues. V dropped 4 bases and J dropped 1 base, with 13 bases sitting between them. From germline, CDR1 is LNHDA and CDR2 SQIVND (reference sequence). This CDR3 reads CASSTPGRKNTEAFF. The CDR3, as DNA: TGTGCCAGTAGTACCCCTGGGAGAAAGAACACTGAAGCTTTCTTT.

This clone has just one count. This chain joins TRBV7-9 and TRBJ1-6; no clear D. Germline lookup yields CDR1 SEHNR and CDR2 FQNEAQ (reference sequence). The CDR3 has 16 residues. With 3 bases removed from V and 7 bases from J, the gap between germline ends came to 16 bases. The CDR3 here is CASSLPSAGENSPLHF. The CDR3 DNA is TGTGCCAGCAGCTTGCCCAGCGCGGGTGAAAATTCACCCCTCCACTTT.

The V and J genes are TRBV4-2 and TRBJ2-1; 9 bases line up with TRBD2. CDR3 length equals 17 residues. CDR1 and CDR2 from the germline V gene are LGHNA and YNFKEQ. Losses at the gene ends were 0 bases for V and 0 bases for J; bases not matched to a gene: 3. The CDR3 loop is CASSQETSGYSYNEQFF. The CDR3 nucleotides read TGTGCCAGCAGCCAAGAGACTAGCGGTTACTCCTACAATGAGCAGTTCTTC.

The chain couples TRBV4-1 to TRBJ2-7; 10 positions match TRBD1. The V segment lost 4 bases and the J segment 5 bases; nucleotides outside the gene matches: 8. There are 15 residues in the CDR3. CDR1 and CDR2 from the germline V gene are MGHRA and YSYEKL. The DNA of the CDR3 is TGCGCCAGCAGCCCCCCGGGACAGGGGTTGGACGAGCAGTACTTC. This gives the protein CASSPPGQGLDEQYF.

The chain recombines TRBV27 with TRBJ1-2, with D perhaps matching TRBD1 (5 bases). This CDR3 is built from 16 residues. Trimming removed 5 bases from V and 5 bases from J, with 21 bases in between. Germline lookup yields CDR1 MNHEY and CDR2 SMNVEV (reference sequence). The CDR3 sequence is CASSTVPQALSYGYTF. The CDR3, as DNA: TGTGCCAGCAGTACGGTACCACAGGCCCTTAGTTATGGCTACACCTTC.